This T cell receptor (beta chain) stems from a study of T cell changes during pregnancy in multiple sclerosis. The data were produced by immunoSEQ multiplex PCR, yet TCRdb's version contains in-frame clones alone and is incomplete. The sample gives around 19,000 clones, over 75% of which show up once; approximately 12% is in the top ten. Looked up from germline, CDR1 is WNHNN and CDR2 is SYGVQD (reference sequence). V lost 0 bases, J lost 2 bases, and 7 bases lay in between. The CDR3 is 15 residues long. Sequencing used CD8+ T cells from peripheral blood mononuclear cells, obtained after pregnancy. The origin of this receptor is a female donor in good health, enrolled as a control in a pregnancy study. The gene calls are TRBV10-1 and TRBJ2-2; D remains ambiguous. The CDR3 spells CASSESRPNTGELFF. CDR3 DNA: TGCGCCAGCAGTGAGTCGAGGCCTAACACCGGGGAGCTGTTTTTT.